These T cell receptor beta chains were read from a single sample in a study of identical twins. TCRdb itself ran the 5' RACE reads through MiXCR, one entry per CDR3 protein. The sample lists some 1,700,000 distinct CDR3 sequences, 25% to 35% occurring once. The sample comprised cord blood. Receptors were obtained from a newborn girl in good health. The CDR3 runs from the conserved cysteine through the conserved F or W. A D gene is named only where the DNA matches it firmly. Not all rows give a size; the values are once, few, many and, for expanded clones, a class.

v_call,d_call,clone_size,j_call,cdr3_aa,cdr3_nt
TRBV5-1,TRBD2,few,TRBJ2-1,CASRPIKREVGYNEQFF,TGCGCCAGCAGACCCATTAAGCGGGAGGTAGGCTACAATGAGCAGTTCTTC
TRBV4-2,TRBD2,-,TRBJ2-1,CASSQGLAGTLDEQFF,TGTGCCAGCAGCCAAGGACTAGCGGGAACTTTAGATGAGCAGTTCTTC
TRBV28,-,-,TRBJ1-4,CANSSTWAGRREKLFF,TGTGCCAACAGTTCCACCTGGGCGGGGAGACGGGAAAAACTGTTTTTT
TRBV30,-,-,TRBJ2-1,CAWTSRVAIEQFF,TGTGCCTGGACGAGTAGGGTGGCCATTGAGCAGTTCTTC
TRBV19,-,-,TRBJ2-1,CASSIGGESYNEQFF,TGTGCCAGTAGTATAGGCGGGGAATCCTACAATGAGCAGTTCTTC
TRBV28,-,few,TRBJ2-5,CASTSQGLQYF,TGTGCCAGCACCTCCCAGGGCCTGCAGTACTTC
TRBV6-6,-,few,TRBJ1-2,CASSYSLDWYGYTF,TGTGCCAGCAGTTACTCGCTGGACTGGTATGGCTACACCTTC
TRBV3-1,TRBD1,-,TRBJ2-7,CASSNLRGQNYEQYF,TGTGCCAGCAGCAACCTCCGGGGACAGAACTACGAGCAGTACTTC
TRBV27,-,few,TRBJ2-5,CASMTRGETQYF,TGTGCCAGCATGACTAGGGGAGAGACCCAGTACTTC
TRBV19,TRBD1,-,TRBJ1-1,CASSIGTGLDTEAFF,TGTGCCAGTAGTATCGGGACAGGCTTGGACACTGAAGCTTTCTTT
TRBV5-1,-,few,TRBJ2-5,CASATEETQYF,TGCGCCAGCGCCACCGAGGAGACCCAGTACTTC
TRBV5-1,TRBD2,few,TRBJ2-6,CASSLAALAGGSGANVLTF,TGCGCCAGCAGCTTGGCCGCACTAGCGGGTGGCTCTGGGGCCAACGTCCTGACTTTC
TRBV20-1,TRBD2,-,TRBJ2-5,CSARKLAASYNEQYF,TGCAGTGCTAGAAAACTAGCGGCCTCCTACAATGAGCAGTACTTC
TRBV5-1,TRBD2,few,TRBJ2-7,CASSLYPSGKGYEQYF,TGCGCCAGCAGCTTGTATCCTAGCGGGAAAGGGTACGAGCAGTACTTC
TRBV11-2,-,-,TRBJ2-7,CASSLVGGRWGLPYEQYF,TGTGCCAGCAGCTTAGTGGGGGGGCGCTGGGGGTTACCCTACGAGCAGTACTTC
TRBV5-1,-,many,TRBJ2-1,CASSLDYSYNEQFF,TGCGCCAGCAGCTTGGACTACTCCTACAATGAGCAGTTCTTC
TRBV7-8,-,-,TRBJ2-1,CASSPLSDWQFF,TGTGCCAGCAGCCCCCTTTCTGATTGGCAGTTCTTC
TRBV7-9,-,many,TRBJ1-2,CATTRDGYGYTF,TGTGCCACCACGAGGGACGGCTATGGCTACACCTTC
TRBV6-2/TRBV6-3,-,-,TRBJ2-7,CASRSLQGPYEQYF,TGTGCCAGCAGATCCTTACAGGGCCCCTACGAGCAGTACTTC
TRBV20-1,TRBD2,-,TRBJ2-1,CSATGLVGYNEQFF,TGCAGTGCTACGGGACTAGTGGGGTACAATGAGCAGTTCTTC
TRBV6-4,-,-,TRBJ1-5,CASRDTVGNQPQHF,TGTGCCAGCAGGGACACAGTGGGTAATCAGCCCCAGCATTTT
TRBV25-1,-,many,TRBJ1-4,CASSEYGEKLFF,TGTGCCAGCAGTGAATACGGTGAAAAACTGTTTTTT
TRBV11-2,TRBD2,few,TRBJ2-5,CASSFPGAGGGQETQYF,TGTGCCAGCAGCTTTCCCGGGGCGGGAGGTGGCCAGGAGACCCAGTACTTC
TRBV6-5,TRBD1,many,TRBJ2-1,CASRRTGQGRNEQFF,TGTGCCAGCAGGAGAACGGGACAGGGAAGGAATGAGCAGTTCTTC
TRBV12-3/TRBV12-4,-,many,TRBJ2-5,CASSQSRGETQYF,TGTGCCAGCAGCCAAAGCAGGGGTGAGACCCAGTACTTC
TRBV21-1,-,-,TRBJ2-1,CAGSKSDRVNEQFF,TGTGCCGGCAGCAAGTCGGACAGGGTGAATGAGCAGTTCTTC
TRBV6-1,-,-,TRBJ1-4,CASRQRLGEKLFF,TGTGCCAGCAGGCAGAGACTCGGTGAAAAACTGTTTTTT
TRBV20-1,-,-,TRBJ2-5,CSASFGGTTGGEQYF,TGCAGTGCTAGTTTCGGTGGGACCACCGGGGGTGAGCAGTACTTC
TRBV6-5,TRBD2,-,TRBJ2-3,CASTRAGGVTDTQYF,TGTGCCAGCACACGAGCGGGAGGGGTCACAGATACGCAGTATTTT
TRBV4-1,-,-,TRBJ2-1,CASSQERARDEQFF,TGCGCCAGCAGCCAAGAGCGGGCTCGAGATGAGCAGTTCTTC
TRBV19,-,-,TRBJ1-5,CASRRPGGTTNQPQHF,TGTGCCAGTAGGCGCCCAGGCGGAACCACCAATCAGCCCCAGCATTTT
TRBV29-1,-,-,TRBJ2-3,CSVRRGSYTDTQYF,TGCAGCGTTCGCAGGGGCAGCTACACAGATACGCAGTATTTT
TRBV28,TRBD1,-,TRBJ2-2,CASIGAGQGAGELFF,TGTGCCAGCATTGGGGCCGGACAGGGGGCAGGGGAGCTGTTTTTT
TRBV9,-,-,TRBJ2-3,CASSAGTLRTDTQYF,TGTGCCAGCAGCGCCGGGACCCTACGGACAGATACGCAGTATTTT
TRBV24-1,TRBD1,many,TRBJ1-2,CATSDETGNYGYTF,TGTGCCACCAGTGATGAGACAGGGAACTATGGCTACACCTTC
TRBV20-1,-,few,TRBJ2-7,CSAQSTGITLYEQYF,TGCAGTGCTCAATCAACAGGGATCACCCTCTACGAGCAGTACTTC
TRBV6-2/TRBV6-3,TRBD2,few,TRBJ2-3,CASIIAGVTDTQYF,TGTGCCAGCATAATAGCGGGAGTAACAGATACGCAGTATTTT
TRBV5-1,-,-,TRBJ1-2,CASSLDRVAYGYTF,TGCGCCAGCAGCTTGGACAGGGTGGCCTATGGCTACACCTTC
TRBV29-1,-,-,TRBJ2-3,CSVQRGASTDTQYF,TGCAGCGTGCAAAGAGGGGCCTCAACAGATACGCAGTATTTT
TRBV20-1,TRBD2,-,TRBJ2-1,CSARDIGGWAGGSSYNEQFF,TGCAGTGCTAGAGATATAGGAGGTTGGGCGGGAGGTAGCTCCTACAATGAGCAGTTCTTC
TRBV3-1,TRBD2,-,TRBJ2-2,CASGQDLAGDLTGELFF,TGTGCCAGCGGCCAAGATCTAGCGGGAGATTTGACCGGGGAGCTGTTTTTT
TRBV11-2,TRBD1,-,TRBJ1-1,CASSPVPVTGGTEAFF,TGTGCCAGCAGTCCGGTCCCCGTGACAGGGGGGACTGAAGCTTTCTTT